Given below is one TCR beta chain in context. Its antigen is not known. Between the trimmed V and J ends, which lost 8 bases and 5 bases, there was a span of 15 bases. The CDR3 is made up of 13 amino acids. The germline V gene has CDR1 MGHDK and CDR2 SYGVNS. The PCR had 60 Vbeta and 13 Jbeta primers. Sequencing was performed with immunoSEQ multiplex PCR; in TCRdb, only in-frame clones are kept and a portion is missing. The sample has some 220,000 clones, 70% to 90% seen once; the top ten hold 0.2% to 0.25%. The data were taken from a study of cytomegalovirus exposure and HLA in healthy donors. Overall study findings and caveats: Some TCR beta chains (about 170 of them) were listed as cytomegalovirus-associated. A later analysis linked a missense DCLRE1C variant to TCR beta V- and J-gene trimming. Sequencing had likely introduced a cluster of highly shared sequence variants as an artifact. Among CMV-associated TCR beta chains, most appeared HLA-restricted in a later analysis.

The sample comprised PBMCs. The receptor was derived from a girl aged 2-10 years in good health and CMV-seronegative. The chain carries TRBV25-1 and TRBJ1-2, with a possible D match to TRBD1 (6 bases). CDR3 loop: CASSTDRLYGYTF. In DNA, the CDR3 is TGTGCCAGCTCCACGGACAGATTATATGGCTACACCTTC.